This section outlines one TCR beta chain sequence together with its context. No antigen is known for it. With the read ending 3 residues before the CDR3 end, the germline J gene is used to fill in that end. Measured with immunoSEQ multiplex PCR; TCRdb has only the in-frame clones, and not every one. The clone table shows around 33,000 clones, with the ten largest holding approximately 14%. The data derive from a study of Tregs in tolerant kidney transplant recipients. V gave up 0 bases and J gave up 0 bases; unmatched junction bases: 2. The CDR3 consists of 15 residues. In germline, CDR1 is DFQATT, CDR2 SNEGSKA (reference sequence). CD4+CD25+CD127- Tregs, CD4+CD25- non-Tregs, CD4 and CD8 cells were sorted. General study points: In tolerant patients, donor-specific Tregs outgrew total Tregs, suggesting antigen-driven expansion. Validation in larger populations is needed because few patients were studied.

The source material was CD8+ T cells from blood, sampled before the transplant. The clonotype was recovered from a human donor who received a combined kidney and bone marrow transplant. The gene calls are TRBV20-1 and TRBJ2-3; 8 nucleotides agree with TRBD2. The covered CDR3 bases are TGCAGTGCTAGAGATGTAGCGGGAAGCACAGATACG. It specifies CSARDVAGSTDT. The full CDR3 reads CSARDVAGSTDTQYF.